These T cell receptor beta chains were read from a single sample in a study of shared clonotypes between healthy human individuals. Profiling relied on immunoSEQ multiplex PCR, and the TCRdb table lists in-frame clones only, not all of them. Found here are about 2.4 million clones, more than 85% of them singletons; the top ten hold 0.36%. The sequencing input was naive CD4+ T cells from PBMCs. The receptors come from a man aged 18 to 29 in good health. Some clones in this sample may be carry-over from other donors' samples. CDR3s include the opening cysteine and the closing phenylalanine or tryptophan. Fields, in order: V gene, clone size, D gene, J gene, CDR3 DNA, CDR3 protein. The D gene is left open where the match is weak. A clone size is listed for some rows: how often the clone was seen (once, few, many), or a class if it is expanded.

v_call: TRBV15
clone_size: .
d_call: TRBD1
j_call: TRBJ1-1
cdr3_nt: TGTGCCACCAGCAGAGGGAGGGGGCTTGAGGACACTGAAGCTTTCTTT
cdr3_aa: CATSRGRGLEDTEAFF

v_call: TRBV6-1
clone_size: .
d_call: .
j_call: TRBJ1-2
cdr3_nt: TGTGCCAGCAGTGAGGGAATCTTGTATGGCTACACCTTC
cdr3_aa: CASSEGILYGYTF

v_call: TRBV7-3
clone_size: .
d_call: .
j_call: TRBJ2-1
cdr3_nt: TGTGCCAGCAGGCCCACAGGGAGCTCCTACAATGAGCAGTTCTTC
cdr3_aa: CASRPTGSSYNEQFF

v_call: TRBV9
clone_size: .
d_call: TRBD2
j_call: TRBJ2-7
cdr3_nt: TGTGCCAGCAGCGTAGCCCTCGCGGGAGTGGGTGAGCAGTACTTC
cdr3_aa: CASSVALAGVGEQYF

v_call: TRBV21-1
clone_size: once
d_call: .
j_call: TRBJ2-7
cdr3_nt: TGTGCCAGCAGCAAAGGGCCCGGGACTAGCGGGAGCCACGAGCAGTACTTC
cdr3_aa: CASSKGPGTSGSHEQYF

v_call: TRBV7-6
clone_size: .
d_call: .
j_call: TRBJ2-2
cdr3_nt: TGTGCCAGCAGCCCCCGGACACCCGACACCGGGGAGCTGTTTTTT
cdr3_aa: CASSPRTPDTGELFF

v_call: TRBV12-5
clone_size: .
d_call: .
j_call: TRBJ1-3
cdr3_nt: TGTGCTAGTGGGAGGGCCTGGGACACCATATATTTT
cdr3_aa: CASGRAWDTIYF

v_call: TRBV11-2
clone_size: .
d_call: .
j_call: TRBJ1-2
cdr3_nt: TGTGCCAGCAGCTCTCGCAGGCAGGGTTCCTATGGCTACACCTTC
cdr3_aa: CASSSRRQGSYGYTF

v_call: TRBV28
clone_size: .
d_call: TRBD2
j_call: TRBJ2-5
cdr3_nt: TGTGCCAGCAGTGCTACTGGACTAGCGCCGAGAGAGACCCAGTACTTC
cdr3_aa: CASSATGLAPRETQYF

v_call: TRBV18
clone_size: once
d_call: .
j_call: TRBJ2-7
cdr3_nt: TGTGCCAGCTCACCCCCCGGCGCAGCCTACGAGCAGTACTTC
cdr3_aa: CASSPPGAAYEQYF

v_call: TRBV4-3
clone_size: .
d_call: .
j_call: TRBJ2-1
cdr3_nt: TGCGCCAGCAGCCCCCGGGGCGGTGAGCAGTTCTTC
cdr3_aa: CASSPRGGEQFF

v_call: TRBV4-3
clone_size: .
d_call: TRBD2
j_call: TRBJ2-7
cdr3_nt: TGCGCCAGCAGCCAAAGCTCCAGCGGGAGAATCTACGAGCAGTACTTC
cdr3_aa: CASSQSSSGRIYEQYF

v_call: TRBV28
clone_size: .
d_call: .
j_call: TRBJ1-2
cdr3_nt: TGTGCCAGCAGTTTACGCCAGGTCTATGGCTACACCTTC
cdr3_aa: CASSLRQVYGYTF

v_call: TRBV6-5
clone_size: .
d_call: TRBD2
j_call: TRBJ2-7
cdr3_nt: TGTGCCAGCAGTTATGGACTAGCGGGAGGCGAGCAGTACTTC
cdr3_aa: CASSYGLAGGEQYF

v_call: TRBV19
clone_size: once
d_call: TRBD1
j_call: TRBJ2-5
cdr3_nt: TGTGCCAGTAGTACGACAGGGGTCGAGACCCAGTACTTC
cdr3_aa: CASSTTGVETQYF

v_call: TRBV6-5
clone_size: .
d_call: TRBD1
j_call: TRBJ2-1
cdr3_nt: TGTGCCAGCAGTAGGGACAGGGCCGCCTACAATGAGCAGTTCTTC
cdr3_aa: CASSRDRAAYNEQFF

v_call: TRBV5-4
clone_size: .
d_call: .
j_call: TRBJ2-5
cdr3_nt: TGTGCCAGCAGCTTGAGTATGGGTCAGGAGACCCAGTACTTC
cdr3_aa: CASSLSMGQETQYF

v_call: TRBV28
clone_size: .
d_call: TRBD1
j_call: TRBJ2-7
cdr3_nt: TGTGCCAGCAGCTCTACAGGGGCCGGCTCCTACGAGCAGTACTTC
cdr3_aa: CASSSTGAGSYEQYF

v_call: TRBV9
clone_size: .
d_call: TRBD2
j_call: TRBJ2-2
cdr3_nt: TGTGCCAGCAGCGTACGGGTTAGCGGGAGTACCGGGGAGCTGTTTTTT
cdr3_aa: CASSVRVSGSTGELFF

v_call: TRBV6-1
clone_size: .
d_call: TRBD1
j_call: TRBJ2-5
cdr3_nt: TGTGCCACCGTGACAGGGGTCGGACAAGAGACCCAGTACTTC
cdr3_aa: CATVTGVGQETQYF

v_call: TRBV7-2
clone_size: .
d_call: .
j_call: TRBJ2-1
cdr3_nt: TGTGCCAGCAGCTTAGGGCCAGGTGGAGGGAATGAGCAGTTCTTC
cdr3_aa: CASSLGPGGGNEQFF

v_call: TRBV28
clone_size: .
d_call: .
j_call: TRBJ2-5
cdr3_nt: TGTGCCAGCAGTTTCATGGGACCCCAGTCGACGACCCAGTACTTC
cdr3_aa: CASSFMGPQSTTQYF

v_call: TRBV29-1
clone_size: .
d_call: .
j_call: TRBJ1-2
cdr3_nt: TGCAGCGTTGAAGATTTAATGGGGATAGGCTACACCTTC
cdr3_aa: CSVEDLMGIGYTF

v_call: TRBV19
clone_size: .
d_call: .
j_call: TRBJ2-1
cdr3_nt: TGTGCCAGTAGTTTCGGGATTCCTAATGAGCAGTTCTTC
cdr3_aa: CASSFGIPNEQFF

v_call: TRBV15
clone_size: .
d_call: TRBD1
j_call: TRBJ1-1
cdr3_nt: TGTGCCACCAGCAGACCAGGGGGCGGGAACACTGAAGCTTTCTTT
cdr3_aa: CATSRPGGGNTEAFF

v_call: TRBV19
clone_size: .
d_call: .
j_call: TRBJ1-5
cdr3_nt: TGTGCCAGTAGTCCCTTGGGGAATCAGCCCCAGCATTTT
cdr3_aa: CASSPLGNQPQHF

v_call: TRBV13
clone_size: .
d_call: .
j_call: TRBJ2-3
cdr3_nt: TGTGCCAGCAGCCTCCCCCGAGGGGGGGGGAAGACAGATACGCAGTATTTT
cdr3_aa: CASSLPRGGGKTDTQYF

v_call: TRBV28
clone_size: once
d_call: .
j_call: TRBJ1-1
cdr3_nt: TGTGCCAGCAGTTTCGTGTCGTTTGGCAGCCTCACGCATTTGAACACTGAAGCTTTCTTT
cdr3_aa: CASSFVSFGSLTHLNTEAFF

v_call: TRBV19
clone_size: .
d_call: TRBD1
j_call: TRBJ2-6
cdr3_nt: TGTGCCAGTACCGGGACAGGCTCTGGGGCCAACGTCCTGACTTTC
cdr3_aa: CASTGTGSGANVLTF

v_call: TRBV4-3
clone_size: .
d_call: .
j_call: TRBJ1-2
cdr3_nt: TGCGCCAGCAGCCTTGGAAGGACGGGCAACTATGGCTACACCTTC
cdr3_aa: CASSLGRTGNYGYTF

v_call: TRBV11-2
clone_size: .
d_call: .
j_call: TRBJ2-1
cdr3_nt: TGTGCCAGCAGCTTAGCGCTCTACAATGAGCAGTTCTTC
cdr3_aa: CASSLALYNEQFF

v_call: TRBV28
clone_size: .
d_call: TRBD1
j_call: TRBJ2-4
cdr3_nt: TGTGCCAGCGGGACAGGGAAAAACATTCAGTACTTC
cdr3_aa: CASGTGKNIQYF

v_call: TRBV19
clone_size: .
d_call: TRBD2
j_call: TRBJ2-5
cdr3_nt: TGTGCCAGTAGTTCGGGACTAGCGGGAGGCGGGGAGACCCAGTACTTC
cdr3_aa: CASSSGLAGGGETQYF

v_call: TRBV5-1
clone_size: .
d_call: .
j_call: TRBJ2-7
cdr3_nt: TGCGCCAGCAGCTTAGAAGGACTCCCCCTACCCTACGAGCAGTACTTC
cdr3_aa: CASSLEGLPLPYEQYF

v_call: TRBV7-9
clone_size: .
d_call: TRBD1
j_call: TRBJ1-1
cdr3_nt: TGTGCCAGCAGCTTCGCAGGGGGCGAAGCTTTCTTT
cdr3_aa: CASSFAGGEAFF

v_call: TRBV5-4
clone_size: .
d_call: .
j_call: TRBJ2-2
cdr3_nt: TGTGCCAGCAGGGTAACAGGGAACACCGGGGAGCTGTTTTTT
cdr3_aa: CASRVTGNTGELFF

v_call: TRBV4-2
clone_size: .
d_call: TRBD2
j_call: TRBJ2-3
cdr3_nt: TGTGCCAGCAGCCAAGTGGGACTAGCGGGAGGGATGGCAGATACGCAGTATTTT
cdr3_aa: CASSQVGLAGGMADTQYF

v_call: TRBV5-1
clone_size: .
d_call: .
j_call: TRBJ2-2
cdr3_nt: TGCGCCAGCAGCGCCGACCCTAGCTCCGGGGAGCTGTTTTTT
cdr3_aa: CASSADPSSGELFF

v_call: TRBV19
clone_size: .
d_call: TRBD2
j_call: TRBJ2-5
cdr3_nt: TGTGCCAGTAGTCCAGGACTAGCGGCTGAATTAGAGACCCAGTACTTC
cdr3_aa: CASSPGLAAELETQYF

v_call: TRBV5-5
clone_size: .
d_call: .
j_call: TRBJ2-5
cdr3_nt: TGTGCCAGCGCCTCCCGCGGGTGGGCCGAAGAGACCCAGTACTTC
cdr3_aa: CASASRGWAEETQYF

v_call: TRBV6-5
clone_size: .
d_call: .
j_call: TRBJ1-2
cdr3_nt: TGTGCCAGCAGTTACTCGGGCAGTACCGGCTATGGCTACACCTTC
cdr3_aa: CASSYSGSTGYGYTF

v_call: TRBV27
clone_size: .
d_call: .
j_call: TRBJ2-7
cdr3_nt: TGTGCCAGCATGGGCAGTCGTTCAGAAGAGGCACAGGGATACCCCTACGAGCAGTACTTC
cdr3_aa: CASMGSRSEEAQGYPYEQYF